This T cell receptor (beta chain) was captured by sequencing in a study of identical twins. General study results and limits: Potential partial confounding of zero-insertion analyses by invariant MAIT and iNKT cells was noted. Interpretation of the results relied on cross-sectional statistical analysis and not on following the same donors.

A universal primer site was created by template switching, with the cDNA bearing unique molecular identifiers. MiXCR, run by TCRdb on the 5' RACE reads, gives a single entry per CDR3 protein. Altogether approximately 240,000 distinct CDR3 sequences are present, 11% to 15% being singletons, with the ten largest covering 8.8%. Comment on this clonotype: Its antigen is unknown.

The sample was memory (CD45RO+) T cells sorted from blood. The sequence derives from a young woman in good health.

Written as DNA, the CDR3 is TGTGCCAGCAGCCCCTGGGGGGGGAGCACAGATACGCAGTATTTT. This gives the protein CASSPWGGSTDTQYF. The V gene is TRBV7-2, the J gene TRBJ2-3; TRBD2 matches 7 bases. Germline V gene lookup returns CDR1 SGHTA and CDR2 FQGNSA. This CDR3 has 15 residues. The junction had 5 bases not matched to a gene; V was cut back by 5 bases and J by 0 bases.